Following are 18 T cell receptor beta chains from one sample sequenced in a study of cytomegalovirus exposure and HLA in healthy donors (TCRdb year 2017). Libraries came from the immunoSEQ multiplex PCR assay. Imported from immuneACCESS, the table was reduced by TCRdb to in-frame sequences with V and J called. These copies leave out some clones; in studies compared against another copy, an unresolved V gene accounts for under half, and the cause of the remainder is not known. The sample table records fewer than 150,000 clones; around nine tenths of these occur just once. 1.4% of the sample goes to the ten largest clones. Source material: PBMCs. The receptors here all came from a young man in good health and CMV-seronegative.

V and J are TRBV2 and TRBJ1-4; no reliable D call. This CDR3 has 13 residues. From germline, CDR1 is SNHLY and CDR2 FYNNEI. V was trimmed by 8 bases and J by 7 bases, leaving 14 bases between them. CDR3 coding DNA: TGTGCCAGCTTGGGTAGGGAGGCTGAAAAACTGTTTTTT. This sequence encodes CASLGREAEKLFF.

The chain recombines TRBV19 with TRBJ2-2, with D tentatively TRBD1 (5 bases). V was pared by 9 bases and J by 7 bases, with 15 bases between. CDR3 length: 13 residues. Looked up from germline, CDR1 is LNHDA and CDR2 is SQIVND (reference sequence). The CDR3 spells CASDGFQGGELFF. In DNA, the CDR3 is TGTGCCAGCGATGGGTTTCAGGGCGGGGAGCTGTTTTTT.

J is TRBJ2-3 and V is TRBV30, with TRBD2 matching 11 bases. The length of the CDR3 is 14 residues. CDR1 and CDR2 from the germline V gene are GTSNPN and SVGIG (reference sequence). The V segment lost 3 bases and the J segment 4 bases; nucleotides outside the gene matches: 3. CDR3 sequence reads: CAWRPGLAADTQYF. Written as DNA, the CDR3 is TGTGCCTGGAGACCGGGACTAGCGGCAGATACGCAGTATTTT.

This chain joins TRBV10-1 and TRBJ2-7; 7 bases map to TRBD2. The CDR3 runs to 14 residues. Germline V CDR1 and CDR2: WNHNN, SYGVQD (reference sequence). J gave up 4 bases and V 3 bases, and 6 bases lay outside the gene matches. CDR3 residues: CASSEGAGIYEQYF. Here the CDR3 DNA reads TGCGCCAGCAGTGAAGGAGCGGGAATTTACGAGCAGTACTTC.

J is TRBJ2-3 and V is TRBV9, with D tentatively TRBD2 (5 bases). Looked up from germline, CDR1 is SGDLS and CDR2 is YYNGEE. The CDR3 is 15 residues long. Deletions cut 0 bases from V and 0 bases from J, with 8 bases between. The CDR3 loop is CASSVVGISTDTQYF. DNA of the CDR3: TGTGCCAGCAGCGTAGTCGGGATTAGCACAGATACGCAGTATTTT.

This clone was recorded once. The V gene is TRBV5-4, the J gene TRBJ1-3; the D gene is possibly TRBD1 (5 bases). Germline CDR1 and CDR2: SGHNT and YYREEE (reference sequence). This CDR3 is 16 amino acids long. The V and J ends lost 4 bases and 0 bases respectively, with 14 bases between them. The CDR3 loop reads CASSGSNGASGNTIYF. CDR3 nucleotide sequence: TGTGCCAGCAGCGGATCTAATGGGGCCTCTGGAAACACCATATATTTT.

The chain employs TRBV12-1 and TRBJ2-7; no DNA check was done on the table's D call, TRBD1. TRBV12-1 is a known pseudogene. CDR3 size: 15 residues. Here the CDR3 DNA reads TGTGCCAGCAGCCCGGAGGACAGGCTCGCGTCCGAGCAGTACTTC. It is translated as CASSPEDRLASEQYF.

The rearrangement joins TRBV27 to TRBJ2-1, with a weak D call TRBD1 (6 bases). CDR3 size: 15 residues. Germline assignment: CDR1 MNHEY and CDR2 SMNVEV (reference sequence). Trimming cost V 6 bases and J 7 bases, with 19 bases left between them. The CDR3 sequence: CASSSLGAGVNEQFF. The CDR3 nucleotides read TGTGCCAGCAGCTCACTAGGGGCAGGGGTTAATGAGCAGTTCTTC.

J is TRBJ2-2 and V is TRBV9, with D perhaps matching TRBD1 (6 bases). Trimming removed 3 bases from V and 0 bases from J, with 12 bases in between. CDR1 and CDR2 (germline): SGDLS, YYNGEE. This CDR3 spans 16 amino acids. The CDR3 is CASSAAGQPNTGELFF. CDR3 DNA: TGTGCCAGCAGCGCGGCAGGACAGCCGAACACCGGGGAGCTGTTTTTT.

The V call is TRBV10-3, the J call TRBJ2-7; D gene ambiguous. Trimming pared 2 bases from V and 2 bases from J, leaving 4 bases between. The CDR3 loop spans 12 amino acids. CDR1 and CDR2 (germline): ENHRY, SYGVKD. The CDR3 DNA sequence: TGTGCCATCAGTGAGGGAGCCTACGAGCAGTACTTC. The encoded protein is CAISEGAYEQYF.

This clone occurred a few times. J is TRBJ2-1 and V is TRBV4-2, with 8 bases identical to TRBD2. The CDR3 has 15 residues. The V gene's germline CDR1 is LGHNA and CDR2 YNFKEQ. The trim removed 2 bases at V and 13 bases at J, leaving 13 bases unmatched. CDR3 DNA: TGTGCCAGCAGCCAAAGCTCATTCCTAGCGGGTAACCAGTTCTTC. Protein product: CASSQSSFLAGNQFF.

The chain joins TRBV11-2 to TRBJ2-3; the match to TRBD2 covers 11 bases. Germline assignment: CDR1 SGHAT and CDR2 FQNNGV. The J segment lost 1 base and the V segment lost 5 bases, leaving 5 bases of the junction unmatched. The CDR3 has 16 residues. The CDR3 nucleotides are TGTGCCAGCAGCGGACTACTAGCGGGGGGCACAGATACGCAGTATTTT. It translates to CASSGLLAGGTDTQYF.

The chain employs TRBV30 and TRBJ2-7; 9 nucleotides align to TRBD1. Germline lookup yields CDR1 GTSNPN and CDR2 SVGIG (reference sequence). The CDR3 runs 14 residues. The junction had 8 bases not matched to a gene; V was cut back by 2 bases and J by 6 bases. Here the CDR3 reads CAWSPPDRGAEQYF. The CDR3, as DNA: TGTGCCTGGAGTCCGCCAGACAGGGGGGCCGAGCAGTACTTC.

The J gene is TRBJ2-1, the V gene TRBV9; maybe TRBD2 (5 bases). Per the germline V gene, CDR1 is SGDLS and CDR2 is YYNGEE. This CDR3 is 14 amino acids long. V lost 4 bases, J lost 6 bases, and 14 bases lay in between. CDR3 sequence (DNA): TGTGCCAGCAGCCCGGGATCCCGGGGCAATGAGCAGTTCTTC. Amino acid sequence: CASSPGSRGNEQFF.

The chain employs TRBV10-3 and TRBJ2-1; D is possibly TRBD2 (6 bases). In germline, CDR1 is ENHRY, CDR2 SYGVKD. This CDR3 has 15 amino acids. The V end lost 4 bases, the J end lost 3 bases, and 13 bases lay between the germline ends. The CDR3 loop is CAISVGRGSYNEQFF. DNA of the CDR3: TGTGCCATCAGTGTGGGTCGGGGGAGCTACAATGAGCAGTTCTTC.

The V gene is TRBV5-1, the J gene TRBJ1-2; 7 bases map to TRBD1. Unmatched junction bases numbered 4, after V lost 2 bases and J lost 0 bases. This CDR3 comprises 15 residues. From germline, CDR1 is SGHRS and CDR2 YFSETQ. As DNA, the CDR3 is TGCGCCAGCAGCTTTACAGGGGCTACTAACTATGGCTACACCTTC. Amino acids: CASSFTGATNYGYTF.

J is TRBJ1-1 and V is TRBV7-2; no clear D. Trimming took 7 bases from V and 7 from J, leaving 22 bases between them. This CDR3 is built from 15 residues. Per the germline V gene, CDR1 is SGHTA and CDR2 is FQGNSA. CDR3 sequence: CASTQKGPGKGEAFF. CDR3 nucleotide sequence: TGTGCCAGCACCCAGAAGGGTCCGGGGAAGGGTGAAGCTTTCTTT.

V and J are TRBV4-1 and TRBJ2-7, with TRBD2 matching 9 bases. This CDR3 is 15 amino acids long. Trimming took 4 bases from V and 1 from J; bases not matched to a gene: 5. In germline, CDR1 is MGHRA, CDR2 YSYEKL. The CDR3 DNA reads as TGCGCCAGCAGCCTTCGGACTAGCGAATCCTACGAGCAGTACTTC. This sequence encodes CASSLRTSESYEQYF.